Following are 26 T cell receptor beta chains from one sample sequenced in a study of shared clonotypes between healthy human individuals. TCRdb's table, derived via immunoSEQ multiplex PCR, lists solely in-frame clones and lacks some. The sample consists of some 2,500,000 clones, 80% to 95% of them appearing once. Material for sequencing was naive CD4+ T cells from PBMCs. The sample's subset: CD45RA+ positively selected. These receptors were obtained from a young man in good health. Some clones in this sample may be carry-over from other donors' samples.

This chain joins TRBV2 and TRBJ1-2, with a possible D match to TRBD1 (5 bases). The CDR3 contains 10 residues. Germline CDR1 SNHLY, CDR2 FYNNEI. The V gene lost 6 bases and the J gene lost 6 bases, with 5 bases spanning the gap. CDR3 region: CASRTDGYTF. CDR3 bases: TGTGCCAGCAGGACAGATGGCTACACCTTC.

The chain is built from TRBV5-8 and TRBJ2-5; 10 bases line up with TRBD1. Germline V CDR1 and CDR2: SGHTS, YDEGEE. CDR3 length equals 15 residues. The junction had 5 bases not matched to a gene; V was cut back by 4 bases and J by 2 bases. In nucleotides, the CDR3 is TGTGCCAGCAGCCCCGGGACAGGGGTTCAAGAGACCCAGTACTTC. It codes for CASSPGTGVQETQYF.

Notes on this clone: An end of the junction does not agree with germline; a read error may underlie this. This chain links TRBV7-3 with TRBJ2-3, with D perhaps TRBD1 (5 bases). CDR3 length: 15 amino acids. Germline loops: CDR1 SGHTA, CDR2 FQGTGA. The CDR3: CASSLTRDSLNTQYF. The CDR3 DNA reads TGTGCCAGCAGCCTAACCAGGGATAGCTTGAATACGCAGTATTTT.

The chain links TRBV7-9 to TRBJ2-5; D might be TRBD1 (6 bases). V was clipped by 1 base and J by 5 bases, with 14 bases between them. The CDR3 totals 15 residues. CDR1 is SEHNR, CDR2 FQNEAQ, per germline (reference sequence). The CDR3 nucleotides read TGTGCCAGCAGCTTAGGGGCAGGGGAAGGGGAGACCCAGTACTTC. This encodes CASSLGAGEGETQYF.

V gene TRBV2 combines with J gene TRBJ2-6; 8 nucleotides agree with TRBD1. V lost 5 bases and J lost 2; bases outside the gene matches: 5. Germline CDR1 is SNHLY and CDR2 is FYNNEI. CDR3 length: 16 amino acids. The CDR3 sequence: CASSSQGAPGANVLTF. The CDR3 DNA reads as TGTGCCAGCAGTTCCCAGGGGGCACCTGGGGCCAACGTCCTGACTTTC.

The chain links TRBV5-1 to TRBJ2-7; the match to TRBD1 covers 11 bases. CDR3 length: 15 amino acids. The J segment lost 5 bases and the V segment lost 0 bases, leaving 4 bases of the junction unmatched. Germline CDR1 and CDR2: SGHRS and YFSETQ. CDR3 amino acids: CASSLVGQGGDEQYF. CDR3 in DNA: TGCGCCAGCAGCTTGGTGGGACAGGGGGGTGACGAGCAGTACTTC.

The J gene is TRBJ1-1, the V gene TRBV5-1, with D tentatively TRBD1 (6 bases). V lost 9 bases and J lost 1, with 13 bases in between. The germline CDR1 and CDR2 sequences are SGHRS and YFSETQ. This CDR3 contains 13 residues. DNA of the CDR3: TGCGCCACCGCGGACAGTAGGAACACTGAAGCTTTCTTT. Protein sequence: CATADSRNTEAFF.

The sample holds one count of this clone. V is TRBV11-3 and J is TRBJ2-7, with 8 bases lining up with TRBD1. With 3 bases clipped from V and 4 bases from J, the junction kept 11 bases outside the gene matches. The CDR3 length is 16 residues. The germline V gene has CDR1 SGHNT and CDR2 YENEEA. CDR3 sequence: CASSLDPMDRVYEQYF. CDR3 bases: TGTGCCAGCAGCTTGGATCCAATGGACAGGGTATACGAGCAGTACTTC.

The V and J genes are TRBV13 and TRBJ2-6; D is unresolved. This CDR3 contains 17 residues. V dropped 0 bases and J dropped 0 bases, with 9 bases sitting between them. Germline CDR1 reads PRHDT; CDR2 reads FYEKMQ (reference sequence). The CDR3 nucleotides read TGTGCCAGCAGCTTAGGCGCCCGGCCCTCTGGGGCCAACGTCCTGACTTTC. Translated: CASSLGARPSGANVLTF.

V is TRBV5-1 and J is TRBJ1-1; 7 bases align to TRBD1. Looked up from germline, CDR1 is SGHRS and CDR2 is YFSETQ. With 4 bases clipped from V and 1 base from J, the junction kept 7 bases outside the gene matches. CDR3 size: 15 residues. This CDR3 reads CASSQGDRPNTEAFF. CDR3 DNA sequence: TGCGCCAGCAGCCAGGGGGACAGACCGAACACTGAAGCTTTCTTT.

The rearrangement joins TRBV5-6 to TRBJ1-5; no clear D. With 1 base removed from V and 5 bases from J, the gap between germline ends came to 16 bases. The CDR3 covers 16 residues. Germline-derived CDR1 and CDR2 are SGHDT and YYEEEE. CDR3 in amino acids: CASSLRQRSTHQPQHF. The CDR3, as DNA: TGTGCCAGCAGCTTGCGGCAGAGGTCCACCCATCAGCCCCAGCATTTT. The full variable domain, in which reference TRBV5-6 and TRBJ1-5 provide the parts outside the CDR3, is DAGVTQSPTHLIKTRGQQVTLRCSPKSGHDTVSWYQQALGQGPQFIFQYYEEEERQRGNFPDRFSGHQFPNYSSELNVNALLLGDSALYLCASSLRQRSTHQPQHFGDGTRLSIL.

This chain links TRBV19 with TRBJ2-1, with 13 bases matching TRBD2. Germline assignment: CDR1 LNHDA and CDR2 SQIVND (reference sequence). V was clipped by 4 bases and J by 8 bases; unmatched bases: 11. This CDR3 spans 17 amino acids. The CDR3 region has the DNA TGTGCCAGTAGTACTCCGAGGACTAGCGGGAGAAGGGATGAGCAGTTCTTC. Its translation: CASSTPRTSGRRDEQFF.

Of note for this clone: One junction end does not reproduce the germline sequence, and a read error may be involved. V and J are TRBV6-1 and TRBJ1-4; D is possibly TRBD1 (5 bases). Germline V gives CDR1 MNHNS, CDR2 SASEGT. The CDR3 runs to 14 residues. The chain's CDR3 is CASSVVGPKEKLFF. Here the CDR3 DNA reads TGTGCCAGCAGTGTCGTGGGGCCTAAAGAAAAACTGTTTTTT.

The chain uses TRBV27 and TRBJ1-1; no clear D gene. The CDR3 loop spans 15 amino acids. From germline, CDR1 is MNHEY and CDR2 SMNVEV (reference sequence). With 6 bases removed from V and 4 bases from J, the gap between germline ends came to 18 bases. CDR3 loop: CASRLFRGVGTEAFF. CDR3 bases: TGTGCCAGCAGGCTATTTAGAGGAGTGGGCACTGAAGCTTTCTTT.

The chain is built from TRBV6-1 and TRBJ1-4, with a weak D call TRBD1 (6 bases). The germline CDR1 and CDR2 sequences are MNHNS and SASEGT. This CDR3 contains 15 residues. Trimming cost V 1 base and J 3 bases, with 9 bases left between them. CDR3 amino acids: CASSEEQGANEKLFF. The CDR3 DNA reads TGTGCCAGCAGTGAAGAACAGGGAGCTAATGAAAAACTGTTTTTT.

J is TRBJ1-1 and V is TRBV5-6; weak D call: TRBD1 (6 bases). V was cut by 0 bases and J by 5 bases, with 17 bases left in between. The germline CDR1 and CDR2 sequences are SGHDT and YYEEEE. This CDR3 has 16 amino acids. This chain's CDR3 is CASSLAPDRIRTEAFF. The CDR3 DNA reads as TGTGCCAGCAGCTTGGCCCCGGACAGAATCCGGACTGAAGCTTTCTTT.

The CDR3 nucleotides read TGCGCCAGCGGAGAAGGAAGGCTCTCTATGGTCGTCACCTTC. It is translated as CASGEGRLSMVVTF. This sequence joins TRBV5-1 and TRBJ1-2; the D is unclear. Trimming cost V 7 bases and J 13 bases, with 26 bases left between them. Germline assignment: CDR1 SGHRS and CDR2 YFSETQ. CDR3 length equals 14 residues.

CDR3 sequence reads: CASSPQLGSYGYTF. The DNA of the CDR3 is TGTGCCAGCAGCCCCCAATTGGGGAGTTATGGCTACACCTTC. The chain couples TRBV7-2 to TRBJ1-2; unclear D gene. Germline loops: CDR1 SGHTA, CDR2 FQGNSA. V lost 5 bases, J lost 5 bases, and 15 bases lay in between. This CDR3 is built from 14 residues.

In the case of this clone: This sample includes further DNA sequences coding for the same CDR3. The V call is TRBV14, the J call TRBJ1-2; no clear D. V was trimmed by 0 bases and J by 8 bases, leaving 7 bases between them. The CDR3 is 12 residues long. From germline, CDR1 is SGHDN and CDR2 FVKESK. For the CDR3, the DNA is TGTGCCAGCAGCCAAGACTTCGGGGGCTACACCTTC. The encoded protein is CASSQDFGGYTF. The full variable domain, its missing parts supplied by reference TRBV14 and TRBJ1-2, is EAGVTQFPSHSVIEKGQTVTLRCDPISGHDNLYWYRRVMGKEIKFLLHFVKESKQDESGMPNNRFLAERTGGTYSTLKVQPAELEDSGVYFCASSQDFGGYTFGSGTRLTVV.

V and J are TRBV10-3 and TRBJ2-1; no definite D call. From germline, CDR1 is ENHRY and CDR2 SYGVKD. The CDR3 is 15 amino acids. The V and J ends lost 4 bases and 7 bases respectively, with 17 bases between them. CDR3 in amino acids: CAISVEQANRNEQFF. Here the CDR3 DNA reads TGTGCCATCAGTGTCGAGCAAGCGAATCGGAATGAGCAGTTCTTC.

This CDR3 reads CASSPGLAGGRRGETQYF. DNA for the CDR3: TGCGCCAGCAGCCCGGGACTAGCGGGAGGGAGGAGAGGAGAGACCCAGTACTTC. The chain joins TRBV5-1 to TRBJ2-5, with 16 bases that match TRBD2. J lost 4 bases, V lost 4 bases, and 10 bases had no gene match. CDR3 size: 18 residues. CDR1 and CDR2 (germline): SGHRS, YFSETQ.

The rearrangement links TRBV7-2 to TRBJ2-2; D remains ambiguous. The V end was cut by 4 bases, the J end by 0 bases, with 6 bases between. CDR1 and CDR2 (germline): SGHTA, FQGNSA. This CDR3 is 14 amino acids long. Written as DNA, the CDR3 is TGTGCCAGCAGCTCTCAGGCGAACACCGGGGAGCTGTTTTTT. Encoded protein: CASSSQANTGELFF.

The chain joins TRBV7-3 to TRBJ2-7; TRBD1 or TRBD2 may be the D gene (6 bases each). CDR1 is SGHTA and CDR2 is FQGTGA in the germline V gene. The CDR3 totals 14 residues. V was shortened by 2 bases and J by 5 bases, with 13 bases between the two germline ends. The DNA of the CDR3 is TGTGCCAGCAGCTTATTAGGGGGAGGCGACGAGCAGTACTTC. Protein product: CASSLLGGGDEQYF.

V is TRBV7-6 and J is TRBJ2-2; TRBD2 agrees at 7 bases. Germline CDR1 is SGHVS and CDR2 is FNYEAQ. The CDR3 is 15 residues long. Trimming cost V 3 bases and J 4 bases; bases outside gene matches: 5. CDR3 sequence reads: CASSFRTGGTGELFF. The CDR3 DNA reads TGTGCCAGCAGCTTCAGGACGGGGGGCACCGGGGAGCTGTTTTTT.

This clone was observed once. The CDR3, as DNA: TGTGCCAGTAGCGTCGACAGGAAGAATGAAAAACTGTTTTTT. Protein product: CASSVDRKNEKLFF. The chain links TRBV19 to TRBJ1-4; TRBD1 is a possible D gene (6 bases). V was cut by 6 bases and J by 5 bases, with 13 bases left in between. The CDR3 runs to 14 residues. Germline CDR1 reads LNHDA; CDR2 reads SQIVND (reference sequence).

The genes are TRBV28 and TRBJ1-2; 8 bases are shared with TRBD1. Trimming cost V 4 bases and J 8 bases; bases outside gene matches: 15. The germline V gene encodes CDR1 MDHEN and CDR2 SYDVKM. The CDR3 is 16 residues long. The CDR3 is CASSSGGAAWKSGYTF. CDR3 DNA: TGTGCCAGCAGTTCAGGGGGCGCCGCTTGGAAGTCAGGCTACACCTTC.